Below, 28 T cell receptor beta chains from the same sample are listed, as sequenced in a study of T cells in Graves' hyperthyroidism and ophthalmopathy (dated by TCRdb to 2018 to 2020). Library prep was done by multiplex PCR. TCRdb lists the instrument as Illumina HiSeq 2000. TCR beta CDR3 regions were amplified from RNA transcripts. For the first round of RT-PCR on the TCR CDR3, the HTBI primer set was used together with the Qiagen OneStep RT-PCR kit. Starting from the raw public reads, TCRdb applied fastp trimming at Q25, assembled clones with MiXCR and retained in-frame beta chains. One record per CDR3 amino acid sequence lists the most common genes and DNA. The table for this sample lists 300,000 to 450,000 distinct CDR3 sequences; around 25% of them were counted only once. Of the sample, about 70% is held by the ten largest clones. Input material: blood. The receptors come from a man aged 50 to 59 with Graves' hyperthyroidism.

This clonotype has only a few counts. The chain joins TRBV7-9 to TRBJ2-7, with 7 bases matching TRBD2. Trimming cost V 5 bases and J 7 bases; bases outside gene matches: 14. CDR1 is SEHNR, CDR2 FQNEAQ, per germline (reference sequence). This CDR3 region has 15 residues. The CDR3 bases are TGTGCCAGCAGCACCCAGTTAGCGGGTATTCATGAGCAGTACTTC. Translated, it gives CASSTQLAGIHEQYF.

In its sample, this clonotype was seen many times. The chain couples TRBV12-3 or TRBV12-4 to TRBJ1-1; TRBD1 matches 7 bases. The CDR3 spans 14 residues. The V segment lost 5 bases and the J segment 5 bases; nucleotides outside the gene matches: 8. CDR3 region: CASSSPRGWTEAFF. The CDR3 DNA sequence: TGTGCCAGCAGTAGCCCCAGGGGGTGGACTGAAGCTTTCTTT.

This clonotype showed up just a few times. The rearrangement links TRBV6-2 or TRBV6-3 to TRBJ2-1; TRBD2 is a possible D gene (6 bases). The CDR3 covers 16 residues. Germline CDR1 and CDR2: MNHEY and SVGEGT. Trimming stripped 0 bases from V and 5 bases from J, with 14 bases between. The chain's CDR3 is CASSYSGGALDNEQFF. Written as DNA, the CDR3 is TGTGCCAGCAGTTACTCGGGCGGGGCCCTCGACAATGAGCAGTTCTTC.

The chain recombines TRBV7-2 with TRBJ2-3; no reliable D call. V gave up 11 bases and J gave up 0 bases, with 12 bases separating them. CDR3 length equals 13 residues. The germline CDR1 and CDR2 sequences are SGHTA and FQGNSA. The CDR3 spells CAGKRTSTDTQYF. The CDR3 DNA is TGTGCCGGAAAGAGAACTAGCACAGATACGCAGTATTTT.

At least ten counts were recorded for this clonotype. This rearrangement joins TRBV6-2 or TRBV6-3 to TRBJ2-1, with TRBD2 identical over 14 bases. Per the germline V gene, CDR1 is MNHEY and CDR2 is SVGEGT. CDR3 length: 18 residues. With 6 bases clipped from V and 4 bases from J, the junction kept 11 bases outside the gene matches. The CDR3 protein is CASRETSGRAEGYNEQFF. DNA for the CDR3: TGTGCCAGCAGGGAGACTAGCGGGAGGGCCGAAGGGTACAATGAGCAGTTCTTC.

This clonotype has more than one count but fewer than ten. The chain joins TRBV20-1 to TRBJ2-7; 10 positions agree with TRBD1. J lost 5 bases, V lost 6 bases, and 7 bases had no gene match. The CDR3 is 13 residues long. Germline-derived CDR1 and CDR2 are DFQATT and SNEGSKA (reference sequence). The CDR3 here is CSASGQGRNEQYF. CDR3 DNA sequence: TGCAGTGCCTCGGGACAGGGGAGAAACGAGCAGTACTTC.

The genes are TRBV11-2 and TRBJ2-7, with a weak D call TRBD1 (6 bases). V was cut by 5 bases and J by 0 bases, with 14 bases left in between. In germline, CDR1 is SGHAT, CDR2 FQNNGV. This CDR3 is built from 15 residues. The chain's CDR3 is CASSAETGHSYEQYF. The CDR3 DNA is TGTGCCAGCAGCGCAGAGACAGGCCACTCCTACGAGCAGTACTTC.

The chain combines TRBV9 with TRBJ2-7; the D gene is possibly TRBD1 (5 bases). Trimming stripped 0 bases from V and 3 bases from J, with 13 bases between. The CDR3 length is 15 residues. Germline assignment: CDR1 SGDLS and CDR2 YYNGEE. The CDR3 region has the DNA TGTGCCAGCAGCGTAGCCCAGACAGCTATCTACGAGCAGTACTTC. Translation gives CASSVAQTAIYEQYF.

The V call is TRBV20-1, the J call TRBJ2-2, with a tentative D call TRBD2 (6 bases). Germline V gene data show CDR1 as DFQATT and CDR2 as SNEGSKA (reference sequence). V was shortened by 6 bases and J by 6 bases, with 20 bases between the two germline ends. The CDR3 is 15 residues long. CDR3 sequence: CSAPRRGVPSGELFF. The DNA for the CDR3 is TGCAGTGCACCGAGGCGGGGCGTCCCGTCCGGGGAGCTGTTTTTT.

The chain has TRBV3-1 and TRBJ2-5; D remains unclear. The germline V gene encodes CDR1 LGHDT and CDR2 YNNKEL (reference sequence). V was shortened by 1 base and J by 3 bases, with 12 bases between the two germline ends. The CDR3 has 15 residues. CDR3 nucleotides: TGTGCCAGCAGCCAAGTAGAAGATCCCAAAGAGACCCAGTACTTC. Protein product: CASSQVEDPKETQYF.

This clonotype was seen just once. The chain employs TRBV19 and TRBJ1-5, with D uncertain. Germline CDR1 reads LNHDA; CDR2 reads SQIVND (reference sequence). This CDR3 has 16 residues. The V end was cut by 6 bases, the J end by 3 bases, with 18 bases between. The CDR3 sequence is CASRSVRTDTNQPQHF. The CDR3 DNA reads TGTGCCAGTAGATCAGTCCGCACGGATACCAATCAGCCCCAGCATTTT. The variable domain in full, completed from reference TRBV19 and TRBJ1-5, reads DGGITQSPKYLFRKEGQNVTLSCEQNLNHDAMYWYRQDPGQGLRLIYYSQIVNDFQKGDIAEGYSVSREKKESFPLTVTSAQKNPTAFYLCASRSVRTDTNQPQHFGDGTRLSIL.

Many counts were recorded for this clonotype. V usage is TRBV3-1 and J usage is TRBJ1-1; D not resolved. Trimming pared 1 base from V and 4 bases from J, leaving 7 bases between. The CDR3 contains 13 residues. From germline, CDR1 is LGHDT and CDR2 YNNKEL (reference sequence). CDR3 in amino acids: CASSQVVGTEAFF. For the CDR3, the DNA is TGTGCCAGCAGCCAAGTTGTGGGCACTGAAGCTTTCTTT.

This rearrangement joins TRBV6-1 to TRBJ2-6; possible D gene TRBD1, 5 bases. This CDR3 has 16 residues. The V gene lost 3 bases and the J gene lost 0 bases, with 9 bases spanning the gap. CDR1 is MNHNS and CDR2 is SASEGT in the germline V gene. The CDR3 loop is CASSDGRASGANVLTF. CDR3 coding DNA: TGTGCCAGCAGTGACGGCAGGGCCTCTGGGGCCAACGTCCTGACTTTC.

In regard to this clonotype: Being one base from a much bigger clone, this may be a read error. This CDR3 is CASSLLRTSGRDGLEQYF. The DNA of the CDR3 is TGTGCCAGCAGTTTATTAAGGACTAGCGGGAGGGATGGATTGGAGCAGTACTTC. V gene TRBV28 combines with J gene TRBJ2-7; 15 bases match TRBD2. The germline CDR1 and CDR2 sequences are MDHEN and SYDVKM. The CDR3 spans 18 residues. Losses at the gene ends were 1 base for V and 7 bases for J; bases not matched to a gene: 11.

The chain carries TRBV5-1 and TRBJ2-4, with 7 bases aligning to TRBD2. J gave up 0 bases and V 4 bases, and 7 bases lay outside the gene matches. CDR1 is SGHRS and CDR2 is YFSETQ in the germline V gene. The length of the CDR3 is 16 residues. Written as DNA, the CDR3 is TGCGCCAGCAGCACTCTAGCGGAACTAGCCAAAAACATTCAGTACTTC. As protein: CASSTLAELAKNIQYF.

This clonotype was counted once. The chain carries TRBV7-3 and TRBJ2-1; tentatively, D is TRBD2 (5 bases). The CDR3 runs 14 residues. Germline CDR1 and CDR2: SGHTA and FQGTGA. Deletions cut 0 bases from V and 2 bases from J, with 5 bases between. CDR3 coding DNA: TGTGCCAGCAGCTTAACGGGAGCCTACAATGAGCAGTTCTTC. It codes for CASSLTGAYNEQFF.

This clonotype was counted only a few times. The J gene is TRBJ2-7, the V gene TRBV7-9, with 7 bases matching TRBD2. The CDR3 has 16 amino acids. V lost 5 bases to trimming and J lost 1 base; unmatched junction nucleotides: 11. Germline CDR1 and CDR2: SEHNR and FQNEAQ (reference sequence). DNA for the CDR3: TGTGCCAGCAGCAACCCATCCGGGGGGTTTTCCTACGAGCAGTACTTC. This translates into CASSNPSGGFSYEQYF.

There are many counts of this clonotype. The rearrangement uses TRBV5-1 and TRBJ2-1; D perhaps matches TRBD1 (6 bases). V dropped 4 bases and J dropped 4 bases, with 15 bases sitting between them. Germline assignment: CDR1 SGHRS and CDR2 YFSETQ. This CDR3 is built from 15 residues. CDR3 loop: CASSGTGTKYNEQFF. In DNA form, the CDR3 reads TGCGCCAGCAGCGGGACCGGGACAAAATACAATGAGCAGTTCTTC.

As for this clonotype: Mismatch with germline at one junction end may stem from a read error. The chain employs TRBV3-1 and TRBJ2-1, with 12 nucleotides matching TRBD2. Germline V gene sequence: CDR1 LGHDT, CDR2 YNNKEL (reference sequence). The CDR3 spans 16 residues. CDR3 DNA: TGTGCCAGCAGCCAGCGGACTAGCGGGAAATACAATGATCAGTTCTTC. The encoded protein is CASSQRTSGKYNDQFF.

J is TRBJ2-1 and V is TRBV10-3; D remains ambiguous. V was shortened by 0 bases and J by 7 bases, with 7 bases between the two germline ends. The length of the CDR3 is 13 residues. Per the germline V gene, CDR1 is ENHRY and CDR2 is SYGVKD. As DNA, the CDR3 is TGTGCCATCAGTGAGTCGATAAGGAATGAGCAGTTCTTC. Protein: CAISESIRNEQFF.

With regard to this clonotype: A clone one base away is much larger, so this may be a read error. Without the conserved terminal phenylalanine or tryptophan, this CDR3 likely stems from a read error. J is TRBJ1-6 and V is TRBV5-1; 10 bases map to TRBD1. Germline V gene lookup returns CDR1 SGHRS and CDR2 YFSETQ. This CDR3 spans 14 amino acids. Trimming at V came to 3 bases and at J to 10 bases, leaving 4 bases not matched to a gene. CDR3: CASSSGQGKSPLHL. Written as DNA, the CDR3 is TGCGCCAGCAGCTCGGGACAGGGGAAATCACCCCTCCACCTT.

This chain links TRBV12-3 or TRBV12-4 with TRBJ2-1; a weak D match, TRBD2 (6 bases). This CDR3 region has 12 residues. V shed 6 bases and J shed 9 bases, with 12 bases lying between them. CDR3 sequence (DNA): TGTGCCAGCAGACCAATGGGGGGTGAGCAGTTCTTC. Protein product: CASRPMGGEQFF.

The rearrangement joins TRBV29-1 to TRBJ2-7, with 7 bases lining up with TRBD2. CDR3 length: 15 amino acids. The germline CDR1 and CDR2 sequences are SQVTM and ANQGSEA. With V trimmed by 1 base and J by 0 bases, 6 bases remained unmatched. For the CDR3, the DNA is TGCAGCGTTGAAGCTAGCGGCTTTAGCTCCTACGAGCAGTACTTC. Protein product: CSVEASGFSSYEQYF.

The J gene is TRBJ2-3, the V gene TRBV6-5; D gene uncertain. The CDR3 is 17 amino acids. Germline V gives CDR1 MNHEY, CDR2 SVGAGI. The V and J ends lost 2 bases and 0 bases respectively, with 15 bases between them. The CDR3 protein is CASSYGRSSASTDTQYF. The CDR3 DNA follows: TGTGCCAGCAGTTACGGCAGAAGCTCGGCTAGCACAGATACGCAGTATTTT.

This clonotype was counted between two and nine times. The V and J genes are TRBV13 and TRBJ1-1, with a tentative D call TRBD1 (6 bases). Germline V CDR1 and CDR2: PRHDT, FYEKMQ (reference sequence). With 3 bases removed from V and 5 bases from J, the gap between germline ends came to 13 bases. This CDR3 comprises 14 residues. The CDR3 bases are TGTGCCAGCAGCTTTGTACAGGGTGGTACTGAAGCTTTCTTT. As protein: CASSFVQGGTEAFF.

The rearrangement links TRBV3-1 to TRBJ1-1; TRBD1 might be the D (5 bases). V lost 1 base and J 5 bases, leaving 8 bases between the germline ends. Germline CDR1 and CDR2: LGHDT and YNNKEL (reference sequence). The CDR3 length is 13 residues. CDR3 coding DNA: TGTGCCAGCAGCCAAGTCTGGGGGACTGAAGCTTTCTTT. Translated: CASSQVWGTEAFF.

The chain is built from TRBV11-2 and TRBJ2-5; 9 bases agree with TRBD2. The J segment lost 0 bases and the V segment lost 0 bases, leaving 5 bases of the junction unmatched. The germline CDR1 and CDR2 sequences are SGHAT and FQNNGV. This CDR3 comprises 17 residues. The CDR3 DNA reads as TGTGCCAGCAGCTTAGAGGCTAGCGGGATGGACCAAGAGACCCAGTACTTC. Amino acid sequence: CASSLEASGMDQETQYF. The variable domain in full, with the rest retrieved from reference TRBV11-2 and TRBJ2-5, is EAGVAQSPRYKIIEKRQSVAFWCNPISGHATLYWYQQILGQGPKLLIQFQNNGVVDDSQLPKDRFSAERLKGVDSTLKIQPAKLEDSAVYLCASSLEASGMDQETQYFGPGTRLLVL.

This clonotype showed up just once. The V gene is TRBV5-1, the J gene TRBJ2-2; no reliable D call. Germline V gene data show CDR1 as SGHRS and CDR2 as YFSETQ. There are 15 residues in the CDR3. With 0 bases removed from V and 3 bases from J, the gap between germline ends came to 9 bases. The CDR3 protein is CASSLEGIHTGELFF. DNA of the CDR3: TGCGCCAGCAGCTTGGAGGGTATCCACACCGGGGAGCTGTTTTTT. The full variable domain, with the rest looked up from reference TRBV5-1 and TRBJ2-2, is KAGVTQTPRYLIKTRGQQVTLSCSPISGHRSVSWYQQTPGQGLQFLFEYFSETQRNKGNFPGRFSGRQFSNSRSEMNVSTLELGDSALYLCASSLEGIHTGELFFGEGSRLTVL.